This TCR beta chain was sequenced in a study of T cell responses to AZD1222 COVID-19 vaccine. On this clone: What it recognizes is unknown.

The protocol was immunoSEQ multiplex PCR, while the TCRdb copy is restricted to in-frame clones and leaves out a portion. The profile shows about 120,000 clones, 75% to 90% of them singletons. V trimming: 10 bases; J trimming: 1 base; junction bases outside the gene matches: 10. This CDR3 is 15 amino acids long. Looked up from germline, CDR1 is MNHEY and CDR2 is SVGAGI. General study findings and limits: All repertoire sampling was performed exclusively after the peak T cell response. Following two doses of AZD1222, Spike-specific TCR breadth and depth rose. Donors skewed white British and female; clonal diversity was possibly underestimated.

The sample in question was peripheral blood, obtained on day 0 of MenACWY control vaccination. This receptor was taken from an adult in good health. The chain has TRBV6-5 and TRBJ2-7; TRBD1 aligns across 10 bases. The CDR3 loop reads CAISPRQGASYEQYF. CDR3 DNA: TGTGCCATCAGCCCGCGACAGGGGGCTTCCTACGAGCAGTACTTC.